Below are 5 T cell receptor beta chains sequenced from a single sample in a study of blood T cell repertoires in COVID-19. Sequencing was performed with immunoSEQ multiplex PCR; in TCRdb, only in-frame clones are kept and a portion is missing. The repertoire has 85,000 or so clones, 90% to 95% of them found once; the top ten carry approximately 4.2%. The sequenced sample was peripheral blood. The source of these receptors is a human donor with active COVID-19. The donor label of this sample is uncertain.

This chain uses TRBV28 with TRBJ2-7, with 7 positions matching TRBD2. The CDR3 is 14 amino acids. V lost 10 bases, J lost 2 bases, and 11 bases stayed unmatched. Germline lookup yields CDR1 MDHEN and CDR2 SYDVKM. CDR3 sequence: CATTRGTTPYEQYF. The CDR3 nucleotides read TGTGCCACCACGCGGGGGACTACTCCCTACGAGCAGTACTTC.

The CDR3 protein is CATSGPEGTGELFF. CDR3 nucleotide sequence: TGCGCCACTTCTGGCCCAGAGGGCACCGGGGAGCTGTTTTTT. This chain joins TRBV10-1 and TRBJ2-2; TRBD2 is a possible D gene (5 bases). Germline V gene lookup returns CDR1 WNHNN and CDR2 SYGVQD (reference sequence). V shed 10 bases and J shed 4 bases, with 16 bases lying between them. This CDR3 spans 14 amino acids.

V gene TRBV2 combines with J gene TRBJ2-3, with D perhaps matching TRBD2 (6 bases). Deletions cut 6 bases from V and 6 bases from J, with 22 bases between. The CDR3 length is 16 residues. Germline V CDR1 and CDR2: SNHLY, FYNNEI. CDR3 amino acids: CASRAISGGSGDTQYF. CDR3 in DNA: TGTGCCAGCAGGGCGATTAGCGGCGGGTCCGGGGATACGCAGTATTTT.

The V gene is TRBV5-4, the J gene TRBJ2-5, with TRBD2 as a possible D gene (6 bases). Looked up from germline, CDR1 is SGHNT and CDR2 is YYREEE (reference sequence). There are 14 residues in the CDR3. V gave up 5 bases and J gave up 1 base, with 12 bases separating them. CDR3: CASSFSGSQETQYF. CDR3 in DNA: TGTGCCAGCAGTTTTAGCGGAAGCCAAGAGACCCAGTACTTC.

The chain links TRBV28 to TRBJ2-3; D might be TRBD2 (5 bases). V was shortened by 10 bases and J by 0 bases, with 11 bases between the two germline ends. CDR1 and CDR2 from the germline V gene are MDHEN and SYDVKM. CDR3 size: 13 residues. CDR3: CATSPGSTDTQYF. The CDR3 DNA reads TGTGCCACCTCGCCGGGGAGCACAGATACGCAGTATTTT.